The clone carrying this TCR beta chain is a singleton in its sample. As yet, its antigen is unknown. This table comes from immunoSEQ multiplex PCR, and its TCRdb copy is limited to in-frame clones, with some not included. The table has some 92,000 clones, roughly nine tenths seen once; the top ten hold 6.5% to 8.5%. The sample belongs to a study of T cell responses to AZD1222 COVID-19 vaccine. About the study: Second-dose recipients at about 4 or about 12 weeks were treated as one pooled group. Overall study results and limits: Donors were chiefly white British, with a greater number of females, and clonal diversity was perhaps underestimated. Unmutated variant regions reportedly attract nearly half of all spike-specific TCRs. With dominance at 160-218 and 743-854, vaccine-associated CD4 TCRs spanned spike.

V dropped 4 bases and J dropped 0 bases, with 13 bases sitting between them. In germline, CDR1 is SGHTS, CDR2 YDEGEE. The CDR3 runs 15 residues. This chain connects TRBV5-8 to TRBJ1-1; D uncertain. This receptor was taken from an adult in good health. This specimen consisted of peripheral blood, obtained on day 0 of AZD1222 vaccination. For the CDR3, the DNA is TGTGCCAGCAGCGCCGACGGACTCATGAACACTGAAGCTTTCTTT. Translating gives CASSADGLMNTEAFF.